The 21 T cell receptor beta chains reported below all come from one sample, sequenced in a study of CD8 T cells in acute hepatitis C reinfection. As for time point: naive CD8 control sorted from an acute-time-point sample. Repertoires were generated with immunoSEQ multiplex PCR, while TCRdb's copy carries only in-frame clones and drops some. The data show 30,000 to 40,000 clones, approximately 90% seen once. The source material was naive CD8+ T cells from PBMCs. These receptor sequences come from a man aged 25-45 years with chronic hepatitis C.

The CDR3 region is CASSFWATYEQYF. The CDR3 DNA reads as TGTGCCAGCAGCTTTTGGGCAACCTACGAGCAGTACTTC. The rearrangement links TRBV7-9 to TRBJ2-7, with D uncertain. The germline gives CDR1 SEHNR, CDR2 FQNEAQ (reference sequence). The V end was cut by 3 bases, the J end by 2 bases, with 8 bases between. This CDR3 has 13 residues.

This chain joins TRBV7-8 and TRBJ1-5, with 7 bases fitting TRBD1. CDR3 length equals 16 residues. Unmatched junction bases numbered 10, after V lost 5 bases and J lost 3 bases. CDR1 is SGHVS and CDR2 is FQNEAQ in the germline V gene. The CDR3 loop is CASSLGGVEDNQPQHF. The CDR3 DNA follows: TGTGCCAGCAGCCTAGGGGGCGTCGAAGACAATCAGCCCCAGCATTTT.

This clone occurred a few times. The V call is TRBV28, the J call TRBJ1-4; unclear D gene. CDR1 is MDHEN and CDR2 is SYDVKM in the germline V gene. CDR3 length equals 14 residues. V gave up 7 bases and J gave up 7 bases, with 16 bases separating them. This CDR3 is CASTDAGGSEKLFF. The CDR3 coding sequence is TGTGCCAGCACCGATGCGGGAGGAAGTGAAAAACTGTTTTTT.

This clone was seen only a few times. The chain carries TRBV4-1 and TRBJ1-1; possible D gene TRBD1, 5 bases. V was trimmed by 0 bases and J by 6 bases, leaving 14 bases between them. This CDR3 is built from 15 residues. The germline V gene has CDR1 MGHRA and CDR2 YSYEKL. DNA of the CDR3: TGCGCCAGCAGCCAAGAGGCAGCCCTAGGGGCTGAAGCTTTCTTT. Its translation is CASSQEAALGAEAFF.

This clone came up once. The chain joins TRBV27 to TRBJ1-1; 9 bases are shared with TRBD1. The J segment lost 10 bases and the V segment lost 4 bases, leaving 10 bases of the junction unmatched. Germline V gene data show CDR1 as MNHEY and CDR2 as SMNVEV (reference sequence). The CDR3 contains 14 residues. CDR3: CASSSGQGNLRAFF. CDR3 coding DNA: TGTGCCAGCAGTTCGGGACAGGGAAATTTAAGAGCTTTCTTT.

V and J are TRBV4-3 and TRBJ2-7; D possibly uses TRBD1 or TRBD2 (5 bases each). Germline CDR1 and CDR2: LGHNA and YSLEER. V lost 0 bases and J 4 bases, leaving 13 bases between the germline ends. The CDR3 sequence is 15 residues long. The CDR3 spells CASSQEVGDYYEQYF. As DNA, the CDR3 is TGCGCCAGCAGCCAAGAGGTGGGGGATTATTACGAGCAGTACTTC.

The chain links TRBV5-6 to TRBJ1-1; the D is unclear. Trimming removed 0 bases from V and 2 bases from J, with 11 bases in between. The CDR3 loop spans 15 amino acids. Germline CDR1 SGHDT, CDR2 YYEEEE. The CDR3 reads CASSLGRKLNTEAFF. The CDR3 DNA is TGTGCCAGCAGCTTGGGTAGAAAACTCAACACTGAAGCTTTCTTT.

In this sample, this clone turned up once. The rearrangement links TRBV6-1 to TRBJ2-3, with D unresolved. Trimming stripped 4 bases from V and 2 bases from J, with 13 bases between. The CDR3 is made up of 15 amino acids. Germline loops: CDR1 MNHNS, CDR2 SASEGT. CDR3 sequence (DNA): TGTGCCAGCAGTGGTTTAACCGCCTCCACAGATACGCAGTATTTT. Translation gives CASSGLTASTDTQYF.

The V gene is TRBV10-3, the J gene TRBJ2-3, with TRBD2 matching 7 bases. From germline, CDR1 is ENHRY and CDR2 SYGVKD. The CDR3 spans 14 residues. The trim removed 7 bases at V and 4 bases at J, leaving 8 bases unmatched. The CDR3 is CAITEGGSADTQYF. The CDR3 bases are TGTGCCATCACCGAGGGCGGGAGCGCAGATACGCAGTATTTT.

Here the CDR3 DNA reads TGTGCCAGCAGTTACGTGGGCCCAGAGGCCGGGGAGCTGTTTTTT. This gives the protein CASSYVGPEAGELFF. The J gene is TRBJ2-2, the V gene TRBV6-5; D is unresolved. V was pared by 2 bases and J by 6 bases, with 13 bases between. Germline V gives CDR1 MNHEY, CDR2 SVGAGI. The CDR3 extends over 15 amino acids.

The CDR3 loop is CASSLFRETYEQYF. CDR3 coding DNA: TGTGCCAGCAGTTTATTCAGGGAAACCTACGAGCAGTACTTC. This chain links TRBV27 with TRBJ2-7; weak D call: TRBD1 (5 bases). The V end lost 1 base, the J end lost 2 bases, and 9 bases lay between the germline ends. Germline CDR1 is MNHEY and CDR2 is SMNVEV (reference sequence). This CDR3 has 14 amino acids.

The rearrangement uses TRBV30 and TRBJ2-7; perhaps TRBD1 as D (6 bases). The CDR3 has 11 amino acids. CDR1 GTSNPN and CDR2 SVGIG come from the germline V gene (reference sequence). Trimming stripped 5 bases from V and 4 bases from J, with 9 bases between. For the CDR3, the DNA is TGTGCCTGGGAAACAGGGTACGAGCAGTACTTC. Amino acid sequence: CAWETGYEQYF.

The chain carries TRBV4-1 and TRBJ2-1, with 7 bases identical to TRBD2. The trim removed 0 bases at V and 1 base at J, leaving 6 bases unmatched. Germline V CDR1 and CDR2: MGHRA, YSYEKL. The CDR3 extends over 17 amino acids. CDR3 in amino acids: CASSQDHLAASYNEQFF. The CDR3 DNA reads TGCGCCAGCAGCCAAGATCACCTAGCGGCATCCTACAATGAGCAGTTCTTC.

The chain carries TRBV4-1 and TRBJ2-7; 7 bases align to TRBD2. Germline V gene sequence: CDR1 MGHRA, CDR2 YSYEKL. Trimming at V came to 4 bases and at J to 3 bases, leaving 6 bases not matched to a gene. This CDR3 is built from 14 residues. CDR3 DNA sequence: TGCGCCAGCAGCCCCCAGCGGGATGACTACGAGCAGTACTTC. Its translation is CASSPQRDDYEQYF.

This clone was detected once. The genes are TRBV2 and TRBJ2-1; D perhaps matches TRBD1 (7 bases). Germline V gene data show CDR1 as SNHLY and CDR2 as FYNNEI. The CDR3 spans 15 residues. The V end was cut by 4 bases, the J end by 7 bases, with 17 bases between. The CDR3 sequence: CASSGSGGQGNEQFF. The CDR3 nucleotides are TGTGCCAGCAGTGGTTCAGGGGGGCAGGGGAATGAGCAGTTCTTC.

The V gene is TRBV11-3, the J gene TRBJ2-1; D uncertain. Trimming left V 1 base short and J 4 bases short, with 5 bases between. This CDR3 is built from 13 residues. CDR1 SGHNT and CDR2 YENEEA come from the germline V gene. Written as DNA, the CDR3 is TGTGCCAGCAGCTTAGGTCGGTACAATGAGCAGTTCTTC. The encoded protein is CASSLGRYNEQFF.

The CDR3 region has the DNA TGTGCCAGTAGTATTTTTTCAGCCGGGGAGCTGTTTTTT. It codes for CASSIFSAGELFF. V is TRBV19 and J is TRBJ2-2; the D is unclear. Per germline, CDR1 LNHDA and CDR2 SQIVND (reference sequence). Trimming removed 3 bases at V and 6 bases at J, with 8 bases between. There are 13 residues in the CDR3.

The chain uses TRBV4-3 and TRBJ2-2; TRBD2 matches at 11 bases. CDR3 length equals 16 residues. With 0 bases clipped from V and 6 bases from J, the junction kept 3 bases outside the gene matches. Germline V gene data show CDR1 as LGHNA and CDR2 as YSLEER. The CDR3 sequence: CASSQEALAGAGELFF. The CDR3 DNA reads as TGCGCCAGCAGCCAAGAGGCACTAGCGGGGGCCGGGGAGCTGTTTTTT.

V gene TRBV5-4 combines with J gene TRBJ1-1; D gene uncertain. Trimming left V 1 base short and J 0 bases short, with 7 bases between. Per germline, CDR1 SGHNT and CDR2 YYREEE (reference sequence). This CDR3 is built from 14 residues. The CDR3: CASSLSAVNTEAFF. For the CDR3, the DNA is TGTGCCAGCAGCTTGTCGGCAGTGAACACTGAAGCTTTCTTT. Full variable domain (missing parts from reference TRBV5-4 and TRBJ1-1): ETGVTQSPTHLIKTRGQQVTLRCSSQSGHNTVSWYQQALGQGPQFIFQYYREEENGRGNFPPRFSGLQFPNYSSELNVNALELDDSALYLCASSLSAVNTEAFFGQGTRLTVV.

The chain employs TRBV9 and TRBJ2-3; TRBD2 matches at 11 bases. V dropped 2 bases and J dropped 5; count of bases not matched to a gene: 1. Germline V CDR1 and CDR2: SGDLS, YYNGEE. The CDR3 totals 14 residues. The CDR3 protein is CASSVLAGGDTQYF. The CDR3 bases are TGTGCCAGCAGCGTCCTAGCGGGAGGAGATACGCAGTATTTT.

The rearrangement uses TRBV29-1 and TRBJ2-3; TRBD1 agrees at 8 bases. The CDR3 has 15 residues. Germline V gene data show CDR1 as SQVTM and CDR2 as ANQGSEA. Trimming took 7 bases from V and 3 from J; bases not matched to a gene: 12. This CDR3 is CSAEGQGARTDTQYF. The CDR3 DNA sequence: TGCAGCGCAGAGGGGCAGGGGGCTCGGACAGATACGCAGTATTTT.